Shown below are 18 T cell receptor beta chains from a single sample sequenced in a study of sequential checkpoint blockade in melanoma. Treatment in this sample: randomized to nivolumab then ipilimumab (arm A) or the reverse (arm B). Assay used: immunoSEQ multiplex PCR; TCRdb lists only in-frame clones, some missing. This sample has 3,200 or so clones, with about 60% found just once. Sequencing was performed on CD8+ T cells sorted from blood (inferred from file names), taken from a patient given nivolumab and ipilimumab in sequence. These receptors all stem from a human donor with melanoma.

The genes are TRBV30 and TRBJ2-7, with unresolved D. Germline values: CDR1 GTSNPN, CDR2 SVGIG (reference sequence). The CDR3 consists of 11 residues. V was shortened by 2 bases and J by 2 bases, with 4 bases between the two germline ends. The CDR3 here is CAWSITYEQYF. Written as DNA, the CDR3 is TGTGCCTGGAGTATCACCTACGAGCAGTACTTC.

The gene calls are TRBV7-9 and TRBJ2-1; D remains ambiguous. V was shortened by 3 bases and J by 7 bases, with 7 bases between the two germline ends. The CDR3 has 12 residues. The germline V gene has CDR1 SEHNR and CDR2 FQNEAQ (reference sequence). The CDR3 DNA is TGTGCCAGCAGCTTCGGTTTGAATGAGCAGTTCTTC. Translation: CASSFGLNEQFF.

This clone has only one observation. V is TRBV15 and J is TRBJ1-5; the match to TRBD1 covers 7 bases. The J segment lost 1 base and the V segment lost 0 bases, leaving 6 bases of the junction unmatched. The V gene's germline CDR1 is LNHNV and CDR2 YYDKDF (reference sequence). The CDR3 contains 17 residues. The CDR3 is CATSRDGTGASNQPQHF. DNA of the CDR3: TGTGCCACCAGCAGAGATGGAACAGGGGCGAGCAATCAGCCCCAGCATTTT.

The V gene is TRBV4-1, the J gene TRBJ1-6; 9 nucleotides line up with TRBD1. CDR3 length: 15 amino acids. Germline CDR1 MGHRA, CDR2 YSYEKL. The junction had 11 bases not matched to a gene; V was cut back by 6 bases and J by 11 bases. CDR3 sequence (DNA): TGCGCCAGCAGTCGCGAGGGACAGGGCATGCCACCCCTCCACTTT. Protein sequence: CASSREGQGMPPLHF.

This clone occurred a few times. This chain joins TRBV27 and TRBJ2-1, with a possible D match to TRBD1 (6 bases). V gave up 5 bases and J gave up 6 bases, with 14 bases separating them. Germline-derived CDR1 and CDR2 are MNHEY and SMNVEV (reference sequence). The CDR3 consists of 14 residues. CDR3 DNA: TGTGCCAGCAGTCCTACTATCAGGGGCAATGAGCAGTTCTTC. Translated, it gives CASSPTIRGNEQFF.

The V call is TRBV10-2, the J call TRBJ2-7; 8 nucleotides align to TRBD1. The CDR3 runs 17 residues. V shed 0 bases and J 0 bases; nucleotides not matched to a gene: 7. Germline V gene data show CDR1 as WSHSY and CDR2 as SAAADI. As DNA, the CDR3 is TGCGCCAGCAGTGAGTCGAGGGACAGGACGAGCTCCTACGAGCAGTACTTC. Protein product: CASSESRDRTSSYEQYF.

The CDR3 spells CASSERGSSYNEQFF. DNA of the CDR3: TGTGCCAGCAGTGAACGGGGGAGCTCCTACAATGAGCAGTTCTTC. The chain recombines TRBV2 with TRBJ2-1; a weak D match, TRBD2 (6 bases). Trimming pared 2 bases from V and 0 bases from J, leaving 8 bases between. The CDR3 has 15 residues. Germline CDR1 SNHLY, CDR2 FYNNEI.

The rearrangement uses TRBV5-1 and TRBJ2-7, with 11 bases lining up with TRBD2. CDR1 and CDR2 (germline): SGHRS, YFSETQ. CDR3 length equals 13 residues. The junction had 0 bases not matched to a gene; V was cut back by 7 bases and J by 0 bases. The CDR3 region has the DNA TGCGCCAGCGGACTAGCGGGCTCCTACGAGCAGTACTTC. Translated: CASGLAGSYEQYF.

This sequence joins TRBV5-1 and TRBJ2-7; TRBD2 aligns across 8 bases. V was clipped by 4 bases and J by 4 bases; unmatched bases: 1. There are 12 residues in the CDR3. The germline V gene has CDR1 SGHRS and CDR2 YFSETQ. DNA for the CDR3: TGCGCCAGCAGCCCGGGAGGGTACGAGCAGTACTTC. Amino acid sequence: CASSPGGYEQYF.

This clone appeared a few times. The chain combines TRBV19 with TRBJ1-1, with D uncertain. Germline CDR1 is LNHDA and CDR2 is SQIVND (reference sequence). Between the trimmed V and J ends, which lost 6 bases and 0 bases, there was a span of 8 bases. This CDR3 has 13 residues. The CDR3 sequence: CASRWGVNTEAFF. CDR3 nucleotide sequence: TGTGCCAGTAGGTGGGGAGTGAACACTGAAGCTTTCTTT.

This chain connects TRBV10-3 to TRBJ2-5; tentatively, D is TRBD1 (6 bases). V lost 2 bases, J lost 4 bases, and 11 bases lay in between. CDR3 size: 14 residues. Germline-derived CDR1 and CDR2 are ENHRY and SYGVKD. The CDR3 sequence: CAISETGLGETQYF. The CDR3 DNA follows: TGTGCCATCAGTGAGACAGGGCTGGGAGAGACCCAGTACTTC.

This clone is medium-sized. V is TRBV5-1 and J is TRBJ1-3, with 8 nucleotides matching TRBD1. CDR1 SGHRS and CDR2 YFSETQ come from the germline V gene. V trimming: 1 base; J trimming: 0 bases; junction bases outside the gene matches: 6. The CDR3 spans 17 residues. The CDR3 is CASSLITGGSSGNTIYF. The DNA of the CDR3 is TGCGCCAGCAGCTTGATAACAGGGGGGAGCTCTGGAAACACCATATATTTT.

In DNA, the CDR3 is TGCAGCGTTGTATCCCCTCCGTACGAGCAGTACTTC. This codes for CSVVSPPYEQYF. The gene calls are TRBV29-1 and TRBJ2-7; D unresolved. V was cut by 4 bases and J by 4 bases, with 11 bases left in between. The CDR3 contains 12 residues. Germline V CDR1 and CDR2: SQVTM, ANQGSEA.

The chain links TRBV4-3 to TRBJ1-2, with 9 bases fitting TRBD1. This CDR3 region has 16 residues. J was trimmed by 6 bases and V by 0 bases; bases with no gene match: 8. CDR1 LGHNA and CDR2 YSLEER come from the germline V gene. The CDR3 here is CASSQDRGQGPDGYTF. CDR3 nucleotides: TGCGCCAGCAGCCAAGATAGGGGACAGGGTCCTGATGGCTACACCTTC.

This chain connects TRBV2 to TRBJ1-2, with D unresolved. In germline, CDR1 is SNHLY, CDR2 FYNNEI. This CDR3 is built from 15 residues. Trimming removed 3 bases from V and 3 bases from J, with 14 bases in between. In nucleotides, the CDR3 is TGTGCCAGCAGTGAGGTCGGGGAAGGCGACTATGGCTACACCTTC. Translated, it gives CASSEVGEGDYGYTF.

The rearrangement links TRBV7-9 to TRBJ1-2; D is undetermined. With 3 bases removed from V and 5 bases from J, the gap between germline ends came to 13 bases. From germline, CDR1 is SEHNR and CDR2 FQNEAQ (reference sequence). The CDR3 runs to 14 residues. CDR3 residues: CASSFGTDAYGYTF. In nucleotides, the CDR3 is TGTGCCAGCAGCTTTGGTACAGACGCTTATGGCTACACCTTC.

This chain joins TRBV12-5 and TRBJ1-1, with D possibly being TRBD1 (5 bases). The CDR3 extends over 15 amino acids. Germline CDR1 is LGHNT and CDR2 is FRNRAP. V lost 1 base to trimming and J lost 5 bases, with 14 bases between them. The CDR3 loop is CASGLASRRGTEAFF. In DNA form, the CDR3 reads TGTGCTAGTGGTTTGGCCTCTAGGAGGGGAACTGAAGCTTTCTTT.

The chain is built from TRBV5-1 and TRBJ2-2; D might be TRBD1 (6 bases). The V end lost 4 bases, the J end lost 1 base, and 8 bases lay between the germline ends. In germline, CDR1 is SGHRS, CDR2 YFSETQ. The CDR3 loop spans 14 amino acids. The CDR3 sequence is CASSIQGNTGELFF. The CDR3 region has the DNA TGCGCCAGCAGCATACAGGGGAACACCGGGGAGCTGTTTTTT. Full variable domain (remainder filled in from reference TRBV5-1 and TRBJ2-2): KAGVTQTPRYLIKTRGQQVTLSCSPISGHRSVSWYQQTPGQGLQFLFEYFSETQRNKGNFPGRFSGRQFSNSRSEMNVSTLELGDSALYLCASSIQGNTGELFFGEGSRLTVL.